A single sample gave rise to the 25 T cell receptor beta chains below, sequenced in a study of control samples from healthy donors and cancer patients. Sequenced by immunoSEQ multiplex PCR; TCRdb stores in-frame clones only, minus some. The sample has about 110,000 clones, roughly 88% seen once; the top ten hold around 3.9%. Sequenced sample: PBMCs. Source of these receptors: an older woman with lung cancer.

This clone was counted a single time. The chain carries TRBV27 and TRBJ1-1; tentative D call: TRBD1 (5 bases). This CDR3 is 14 amino acids long. Germline values: CDR1 MNHEY, CDR2 SMNVEV (reference sequence). The V end lost 0 bases, the J end lost 4 bases, and 9 bases lay between the germline ends. CDR3 region: CASSLSQQGTEAFF. For the CDR3, the DNA is TGTGCCAGCAGTTTATCACAGCAGGGCACTGAAGCTTTCTTT.

This rearrangement joins TRBV19 to TRBJ2-4; D might be TRBD1 or TRBD2, each matching 6 bases. Germline V gives CDR1 LNHDA, CDR2 SQIVND (reference sequence). The CDR3 covers 14 residues. V lost 5 bases, J lost 8 bases, and 16 bases lay in between. CDR3 loop: CASSLWGRGHIQYF. CDR3 in DNA: TGTGCCAGTAGTCTATGGGGACGGGGGCACATTCAGTACTTC.

The rearrangement uses TRBV29-1 and TRBJ2-7; D unresolved. CDR1 and CDR2 (germline): SQVTM, ANQGSEA. The V end lost 4 bases, the J end lost 3 bases, and 7 bases lay between the germline ends. The CDR3 is 11 residues long. The CDR3 protein is CSVALNYEQYF. Written as DNA, the CDR3 is TGCAGCGTTGCTCTCAACTACGAGCAGTACTTC.

The gene calls are TRBV29-1 and TRBJ1-2; D is ambiguous. This CDR3 has 17 amino acids. V lost 5 bases and J 3 bases, leaving 25 bases between the germline ends. The germline V gene encodes CDR1 SQVTM and CDR2 ANQGSEA. CDR3 residues: CSVRRVKAALEDYGYTF. CDR3 in DNA: TGCAGCGTTCGTAGGGTGAAGGCAGCCCTCGAGGACTATGGCTACACCTTC.

The V gene is TRBV19, the J gene TRBJ1-5; tentative D call: TRBD1 (5 bases). This CDR3 contains 13 residues. Germline CDR1 and CDR2: LNHDA and SQIVND (reference sequence). The V end lost 3 bases, the J end lost 6 bases, and 9 bases lay between the germline ends. In DNA form, the CDR3 reads TGTGCCAGTAGTATCCAGGGAAGTCAGCCCCAGCATTTT. It specifies CASSIQGSQPQHF.

This clone was observed once. The chain joins TRBV7-9 to TRBJ2-7; 11 bases are a match to TRBD2. This CDR3 has 16 residues. Trimming at V came to 3 bases and at J to 5 bases, leaving 9 bases not matched to a gene. Germline V CDR1 and CDR2: SEHNR, FQNEAQ (reference sequence). The CDR3 here is CASSLSTSGSFHEQYF. The CDR3 region has the DNA TGTGCCAGCAGCTTGTCCACTAGCGGGAGTTTCCACGAGCAGTACTTC.

V gene TRBV19 combines with J gene TRBJ2-3; D is unresolved. CDR1 is LNHDA and CDR2 is SQIVND in the germline V gene (reference sequence). The CDR3 contains 15 residues. The ends were cut back, 1 base at V and 7 bases at J, with 15 bases in the middle. This chain's CDR3 is CASSIGWSSDYTQYF. CDR3 in DNA: TGTGCCAGTAGTATAGGTTGGAGTTCGGATTATACGCAGTATTTT.

The chain carries TRBV14 and TRBJ2-1; TRBD2 matches at 7 bases. In germline, CDR1 is SGHDN, CDR2 FVKESK. The CDR3 extends over 15 amino acids. Unmatched junction bases numbered 1, after V lost 1 base and J lost 1 base. The CDR3 loop is CASSQASGSYNEQFF. Written as DNA, the CDR3 is TGTGCCAGCAGCCAAGCTAGCGGTTCCTACAATGAGCAGTTCTTC.

The chain carries TRBV29-1 and TRBJ1-2; 9 positions agree with TRBD1. Germline V gene data show CDR1 as SQVTM and CDR2 as ANQGSEA. This CDR3 contains 14 residues. The trim removed 2 bases at V and 7 bases at J, leaving 8 bases unmatched. The CDR3: CSVEPGQGTGGYTF. The CDR3 nucleotides read TGCAGCGTTGAACCGGGACAGGGAACGGGTGGCTACACCTTC.

The chain joins TRBV7-3 to TRBJ2-1, with TRBD1 matching over 7 bases. The germline V gene has CDR1 SGHTA and CDR2 FQGTGA. V was pared by 4 bases and J by 5 bases, with 5 bases of the junction left unmatched. This CDR3 comprises 14 residues. CDR3 sequence (DNA): TGTGCCAGCAGCTCTGACAGGGACAACAATGAGCAGTTCTTC. Encoded protein: CASSSDRDNNEQFF.

V is TRBV24-1 and J is TRBJ2-7; D may be TRBD1 or TRBD2 (5 bases each). This CDR3 contains 16 residues. Germline assignment: CDR1 KGHDR and CDR2 SFDVKD. Trimming cost V 0 bases and J 1 base, with 12 bases left between them. Here the CDR3 DNA reads TGTGCCACCAGTGATTTGACCAGGGACGGTTCCTACGAGCAGTACTTC. It translates to CATSDLTRDGSYEQYF.

DNA of the CDR3: TGTGCTAGTTCATCAGGGGGAGATCAGCCCCAGCATTTT. Encoded protein: CASSSGGDQPQHF. The V call is TRBV12-5, the J call TRBJ1-5, with 7 bases fitting TRBD1. Germline V lookup: CDR1 LGHNT, CDR2 FRNRAP. J gave up 5 bases and V 8 bases, and 6 bases lay outside the gene matches. This CDR3 is 13 amino acids long.

The CDR3 DNA reads as TGTGCCAGCAGTTCCCTACAGGGGGCTCTAACTGAAGCTTTCTTT. Translating it yields CASSSLQGALTEAFF. The chain uses TRBV28 and TRBJ1-1, with TRBD1 matching 9 bases. This CDR3 contains 15 residues. The germline gives CDR1 MDHEN, CDR2 SYDVKM. The V segment lost 4 bases and the J segment 5 bases; nucleotides outside the gene matches: 8.

V gene TRBV3-1 (or the pseudogene TRBV3-2) combines with J gene TRBJ2-1; D not certain. This CDR3 is built from 12 residues. With 4 bases removed from V and 7 bases from J, the gap between germline ends came to 8 bases. The germline V gene encodes CDR1 LGHDT and CDR2 YNNKEL (reference sequence). The CDR3 protein is CASSPGWNEQFF. The CDR3 DNA reads as TGTGCCAGCAGCCCCGGGTGGAATGAGCAGTTCTTC.

The rearrangement links TRBV6-5 to TRBJ2-3; 12 positions match TRBD2. CDR3 length: 14 amino acids. After removal of 7 bases from V and 4 bases from J, the junction contained 3 bases not matched to a gene. Germline V gives CDR1 MNHEY, CDR2 SVGAGI. The CDR3 reads CASKPSGGADTQYF. In DNA form, the CDR3 reads TGTGCCAGCAAGCCTAGCGGGGGGGCAGATACGCAGTATTTT.

The chain employs TRBV12-5 and TRBJ2-3; no reliable D call. V lost 0 bases and J lost 0, with 10 bases in between. Germline values: CDR1 LGHNT, CDR2 FRNRAP. The CDR3 sequence is 16 residues long. The CDR3: CASGLVPQSSTDTQYF. In nucleotides, the CDR3 is TGTGCTAGTGGTTTGGTTCCCCAGTCTAGCACAGATACGCAGTATTTT.

The J gene is TRBJ1-5, the V gene TRBV6-1; no firm D call. The CDR3 sequence is 15 residues long. CDR1 and CDR2 from the germline V gene are MNHNS and SASEGT. Trimming stripped 1 base from V and 11 bases from J, with 18 bases between. CDR3 bases: TGTGCCAGCAGTGAAGGCTCGACCGATCCGACGGCCCAGCATTTT. As protein: CASSEGSTDPTAQHF.

This clone has only one observation. The chain is built from TRBV7-9 and TRBJ2-5; 10 bases fit TRBD1. CDR1 is SEHNR and CDR2 is FQNEAQ in the germline V gene (reference sequence). V shed 4 bases and J 5 bases; nucleotides not matched to a gene: 10. There are 16 residues in the CDR3. CDR3 DNA sequence: TGTGCCAGCAGCTCGCTGCTGGGACAGGGGTTGGAGACCCAGTACTTC. This gives the protein CASSSLLGQGLETQYF.

This chain connects TRBV7-9 to TRBJ1-4; maybe TRBD1 (5 bases). The CDR3 consists of 15 residues. V was trimmed by 2 bases and J by 5 bases, leaving 12 bases between them. Per the germline V gene, CDR1 is SEHNR and CDR2 is FQNEAQ (reference sequence). CDR3 DNA sequence: TGTGCCAGCAGCTTAACGCGGGGCTTGAATGAAAAACTGTTTTTT. Translation gives CASSLTRGLNEKLFF.

The rearrangement links TRBV24-1 to TRBJ2-1; D remains unclear. Trimming removed 5 bases from V and 5 bases from J, with 9 bases in between. The CDR3 has 13 amino acids. Looked up from germline, CDR1 is KGHDR and CDR2 is SFDVKD. The CDR3: CATSAVGNNEQFF. The CDR3 DNA sequence: TGTGCCACCAGTGCGGTCGGCAACAATGAGCAGTTCTTC.

V gene TRBV3-1 (or the pseudogene TRBV3-2) combines with J gene TRBJ1-5; D gene uncertain. Germline V gives CDR1 LGHDT, CDR2 YNNKEL (reference sequence). The CDR3 is 18 residues long. The V end lost 1 base, the J end lost 0 bases, and 16 bases lay between the germline ends. The CDR3 DNA follows: TGTGCCAGCAGCCAAGGAGGAGTCCCCCGGACTAGCAATCAGCCCCAGCATTTT. Its protein is CASSQGGVPRTSNQPQHF.

This clone was detected a few times. The chain employs TRBV3-1 (or the pseudogene TRBV3-2) and TRBJ1-2, with TRBD1 as a possible D gene (6 bases). Germline V lookup: CDR1 LGHDT, CDR2 YNNKEL (reference sequence). The ends were cut back, 4 bases at V and 1 base at J, with 22 bases in the middle. There are 18 residues in the CDR3. The DNA of the CDR3 is TGTGCCAGCAGCCTAGCCGGACAGCTGTTCAATGGTAACTATGGCTACACCTTC. Protein: CASSLAGQLFNGNYGYTF.

The rearrangement links TRBV20-1 to TRBJ2-5; weak D call: TRBD1 (6 bases). The CDR3 consists of 17 residues. The germline CDR1 and CDR2 sequences are DFQATT and SNEGSKA (reference sequence). V was trimmed by 3 bases and J by 4 bases, leaving 24 bases between them. In DNA form, the CDR3 reads TGCAGTGCTAGTGACGAGACATTACAGGGTTCCCGAGAGACCCAGTACTTC. It encodes CSASDETLQGSRETQYF.

The V and J genes are TRBV19 and TRBJ1-1, with D perhaps TRBD1 (6 bases). The germline V gene encodes CDR1 LNHDA and CDR2 SQIVND (reference sequence). V lost 6 bases, J lost 1 base, and 12 bases lay in between. This CDR3 has 14 amino acids. In DNA form, the CDR3 reads TGTGCCAGTAGATACAAAGGGGGGAACACTGAAGCTTTCTTT. This gives the protein CASRYKGGNTEAFF.

The chain recombines TRBV6-5 with TRBJ1-6; D is undetermined. There are 14 residues in the CDR3. V shed 6 bases and J shed 10 bases, with 16 bases lying between them. Germline V gene lookup returns CDR1 MNHEY and CDR2 SVGAGI. The CDR3 is CASRPAGIRSPLHF. CDR3 DNA sequence: TGTGCCAGCAGACCCGCGGGAATACGGTCACCCCTCCACTTT.